The clone carrying this T cell receptor (beta chain) was seen more than once but under ten times. The sample is drawn from a study of CD8 T cells in ankylosing spondylitis. Germline V CDR1 and CDR2: WSHSY, SAAADI. V lost 5 bases to trimming and J lost 7 bases, with 12 bases between them. CDR3 size: 13 residues. TCRdb reanalysed the 5' RACE reads using MiXCR and keeps one entry per CDR3 protein. The sample includes a few hundred thousand distinct CDR3 sequences, about 20% of them seen just once. The chain carries TRBV10-2 and TRBJ2-1, with D perhaps matching TRBD2 (6 bases). The sample was blood, either unsorted or a sorted T cell fraction (not recorded which). The sequence derives from a male donor with ankylosing spondylitis or in good health (not recorded which). The CDR3 nucleotides read TGCGCCAGCAGTCCCCTTGGGGGGAATGAGCAGTTCTTC. It is translated as CASSPLGGNEQFF.